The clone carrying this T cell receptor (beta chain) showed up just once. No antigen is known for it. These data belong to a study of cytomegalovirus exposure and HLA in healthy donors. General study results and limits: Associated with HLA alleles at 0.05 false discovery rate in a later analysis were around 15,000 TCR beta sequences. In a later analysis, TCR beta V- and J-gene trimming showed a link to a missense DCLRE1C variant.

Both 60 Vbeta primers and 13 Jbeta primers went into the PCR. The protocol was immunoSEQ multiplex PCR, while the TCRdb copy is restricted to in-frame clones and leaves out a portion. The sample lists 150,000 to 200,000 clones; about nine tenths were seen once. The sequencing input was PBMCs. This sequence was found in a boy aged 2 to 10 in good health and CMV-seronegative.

This chain's CDR3 is CASSMETASHEQYF. The CDR3 DNA is TGTGCCAGCAGCATGGAGACAGCATCCCACGAGCAGTACTTC. The V gene is TRBV21-1, the J gene TRBJ2-7; TRBD1 was called by the table and not checked on the DNA. TRBV21-1 is labeled a pseudogene. This CDR3 is 14 amino acids long.